This TCR beta chain was documented in a study of vaccination and CD4 T cells after COVID-19. At the level of the study: Samples after vaccination came a median roughly 74 days past dose two, ranging 14 to 241.

TCRdb processed the PCR reads anew with MiXCR; each CDR3 protein has one entry. This sample has some 26,000 distinct CDR3 sequences, with roughly 51% found just once. Time point here: late sampling 161 to 241 days after vaccination in a few convalescent patients. This clonotype was recorded only once. Germline V lookup: CDR1 MNHEY, CDR2 SMNVEV (reference sequence). This CDR3 comprises 15 residues. With V trimmed by 8 bases and J by 4 bases, 8 bases remained unmatched. The clonotype was recovered from a human donor who had recovered from COVID-19. The material sequenced was CD4+ T cells from blood, taken about 7 months after SARS-CoV-2 vaccination. The rearrangement links TRBV27 to TRBJ2-1; the match to TRBD2 covers 10 bases. In DNA, the CDR3 is TGTGCCAGCGGAGATCTAGCGGGGGATTACAATGAGCAGTTCTTC. It codes for CASGDLAGDYNEQFF.